This T cell receptor beta chain is drawn from a study of control samples from healthy donors and cancer patients. Profiled with immunoSEQ multiplex PCR; TCRdb holds only in-frame clones, not every one. Of 130,000 or so clones listed, 80% to 95% are singletons. The CDR3 sequence is 12 residues long. V shed 5 bases and J shed 6 bases, with 10 bases lying between them. In germline, CDR1 is SEHNR, CDR2 FQNEAQ (reference sequence). Specimen: blood. This clonotype was sampled from a man in his forties in good health. The V call is TRBV7-9, the J call TRBJ1-2; D is perhaps TRBD1 (5 bases). CDR3 protein: CASSPGGNGYTF. CDR3 coding DNA: TGTGCCAGCAGCCCGGGGGGGAATGGCTACACCTTC.